A selection of T cell receptor beta chains follows, all from one sample in a study of patients and donors after allogeneic stem cell transplantation. TCRdb used MiXCR to reprocess the RT-PCR reads, holding one entry per CDR3 protein. The sample lists about 960,000 distinct CDR3 sequences, 18% occurring once. Source material: blood, either unsorted or a sorted T cell fraction (not recorded which). The receptor source for this set is a human donor who was either an allogeneic HSCT recipient or a stem cell or donor lymphocyte infusion donor (not recorded which). It is not recorded whose cells these are; they may come from a transplant donor. The CDR3 runs from the conserved cysteine through the conserved F or W. The D gene is left open where the match is weak. Clone size, where shown, is once, few, many, or a class for clones that have expanded.

>TRBV6-1|NA|TRBJ1-5|NA
CASSEFGNQPQHF
TGTGCCAGCAGTGAATTTGGAAATCAGCCCCAGCATTTT
>TRBV12-3/TRBV12-4|NA|TRBJ2-1|NA
CASSLVGPWSSYNEQFF
TGTGCCAGCAGTCTGGTGGGGCCCTGGAGCTCCTACAATGAGCAGTTCTTC
>TRBV19|NA|TRBJ1-2|NA
CASSIGGFGTSYGYTF
TGTGCCAGTAGTATAGGAGGGTTCGGGACATCATATGGCTACACCTTC
>TRBV5-1|few|TRBJ2-7|NA
CASSFGDTYEQYF
TGCGCCAGCAGCTTCGGAGACACCTACGAGCAGTACTTC
>TRBV7-9|NA|TRBJ2-1|TRBD2
CASSLPGLVHNNEQFF
TGTGCCAGCAGCCTACCGGGACTAGTTCATAACAATGAGCAGTTCTTC
>TRBV7-8|NA|TRBJ2-7|TRBD2
CASNSGNFEQYF
TGTGCCAGCAATAGCGGGAACTTCGAGCAGTACTTC
>TRBV6-2/TRBV6-3|NA|TRBJ2-3|NA
CASRGSDRFTDTQYF
TGTGCCAGCAGAGGGTCGGACAGATTCACAGATACGCAGTATTTT
>TRBV5-1|few|TRBJ2-1|TRBD2
CASSPPSGRSNEQFF
TGCGCCAGCAGCCCTCCTAGCGGGAGGAGTAATGAGCAGTTCTTC
>TRBV4-1|few|TRBJ1-6|NA
CASSHPGPTWSSYNSPLHF
TGCGCCAGCAGCCATCCGGGACCGACTTGGAGCTCCTATAATTCACCCCTCCACTTT
>TRBV20-1|NA|TRBJ2-4|NA
CSARSPWGGLGIQYF
TGCAGTGCTAGGTCCCCGTGGGGAGGCTTGGGCATTCAGTACTTC
>TRBV7-3|NA|TRBJ2-7|TRBD2
CASSLRGGVGSYEQYF
TGTGCCAGCAGCTTAAGGGGAGGGGTAGGATCCTACGAGCAGTACTTC
>TRBV6-1|NA|TRBJ1-1|TRBD1
CASSFMGQGAPEAFF
TGTGCCAGCAGCTTTATGGGACAGGGGGCTCCTGAAGCTTTCTTT
>TRBV6-1|NA|TRBJ2-1|NA
CASSERVGNEQFF
TGTGCCAGCAGTGAAAGGGTGGGCAATGAGCAGTTCTTC
>TRBV7-3|many|TRBJ2-5|NA
CASSRGYQETQYF
TGTGCCAGCAGCCGGGGCTACCAAGAGACCCAGTACTTC
>TRBV5-1|NA|TRBJ1-1|NA
CASSFTGITEAFF
TGCGCCAGCAGCTTCACAGGGATCACTGAAGCTTTCTTT
>TRBV4-2|many|TRBJ2-1|TRBD2
CASSQDVKGLARNNEQFF
TGTGCCAGCAGCCAAGATGTCAAGGGACTAGCGAGAAACAATGAGCAGTTCTTC
>TRBV15|few|TRBJ1-2|NA
CATSRDGVSNYGYTF
TGTGCCACCAGCAGAGACGGGGTATCGAACTATGGCTACACCTTC
>TRBV4-2|NA|TRBJ1-2|NA
CASSQDLVLSTF
TGTGCCAGCAGCCAAGACCTCGTTCTCTCCACCTTC
>TRBV24-1|NA|TRBJ2-4|TRBD2
CATSDPGLDKNIQYF
TGTGCCACCAGTGATCCCGGACTAGACAAAAACATTCAGTACTTC
>TRBV2|NA|TRBJ2-3|NA
CASRSTVVTDTQYF
TGTGCCAGCAGGTCCACAGTAGTAACAGATACGCAGTATTTT
>TRBV11-2|few|TRBJ2-3|NA
CASSLYAEDTQYF
TGTGCCAGCAGCTTATACGCAGAAGATACGCAGTATTTT
>TRBV24-1|NA|TRBJ1-5|NA
CATSDQTGSQPQHF
TGTGCCACCAGTGATCAAACAGGGAGTCAGCCCCAGCATTTT
>TRBV12-3/TRBV12-4|NA|TRBJ1-2|TRBD1
CASSPSGTEGYTF
TGTGCCAGCAGCCCTTCCGGGACAGAAGGCTACACCTTC
>TRBV4-1|few|TRBJ1-1|NA
CASSHPDSNTEAFF
TGCGCCAGCAGCCATCCCGACAGTAACACTGAAGCTTTCTTT
>TRBV21-1|NA|TRBJ1-5|NA
CASIRGGQKNQPQHF
TGTGCCAGCATCAGGGGAGGACAGAAGAATCAGCCCCAGCATTTT
>TRBV7-3|once|TRBJ2-5|TRBD1
CASSLATGGQETQYF
TGTGCCAGCAGCTTAGCTACAGGGGGTCAAGAGACCCAGTACTTC
>TRBV5-4|NA|TRBJ2-4|NA
CASSLEVYRTPKDTKNIQYF
TGTGCCAGCAGCTTGGAGGTTTACAGGACCCCAAAGGATACCAAAAACATTCAGTACTTC
>TRBV12-3/TRBV12-4|few|TRBJ2-2|TRBD1
CASRPGQGVTGELFF
TGTGCCAGCAGGCCGGGACAGGGGGTCACCGGGGAGCTGTTTTTT
>TRBV7-2|NA|TRBJ2-1|TRBD2
CASSLSSGGNNFF
TGTGCCAGCAGCTTATCTAGCGGGGGGAATAACTTCTTC
>TRBV7-2|NA|TRBJ1-5|NA
CASSQVSGAQHF
TGTGCCAGCAGCCAGGTTAGCGGGGCCCAGCATTTT
>TRBV7-9|many|TRBJ2-1|TRBD2
CASSLVGLAVNEQFF
TGCGCCAGCAGCTTGGTGGGACTAGCGGTGAATGAGCAGTTCTTC
>TRBV5-1|few|TRBJ2-7|NA
CASSWTVSSYEQYF
TGCGCCAGCAGCTGGACGGTGAGCTCCTACGAGCAGTACTTC